Below are 5 T cell receptor beta chains sequenced from a single sample in a study of cytomegalovirus exposure and HLA in healthy donors. PCR primers comprised 60 Vbeta and 13 Jbeta primers. Assay used: immunoSEQ multiplex PCR; TCRdb lists only in-frame clones, some missing. Of some 90,000 clones detected, around four fifths appear once; the ten largest clones hold roughly 2%. The sample was PBMCs. These receptors all stem from a boy between 10 and 17 years old in good health and CMV-seronegative.

Only a few counts were recorded for this clone. This chain joins TRBV7-9 and TRBJ1-1; D is possibly TRBD1 (6 bases). Germline lookup yields CDR1 SEHNR and CDR2 FQNEAQ (reference sequence). The CDR3 runs to 15 residues. V gave up 5 bases and J gave up 3 bases, with 16 bases separating them. The CDR3 DNA is TGTGCCAGCAGCCATTACAGGGATGGATACACTGAAGCTTTCTTT. Translating it yields CASSHYRDGYTEAFF.

This clone has just one count. The chain links TRBV27 to TRBJ1-1; the D is unclear. The CDR3 length is 13 residues. Germline lookup yields CDR1 MNHEY and CDR2 SMNVEV (reference sequence). V lost 0 bases to trimming and J lost 7 bases, with 9 bases between them. Here the CDR3 DNA reads TGTGCCAGCAGTTTATCTTACGGGGTTGAAGCTTTCTTT. Translated, it gives CASSLSYGVEAFF.

The V gene is TRBV9, the J gene TRBJ2-7; TRBD2 agrees at 12 bases. With V trimmed by 3 bases and J by 3 bases, 22 bases remained unmatched. The CDR3 totals 21 residues. CDR1 and CDR2 (germline): SGDLS, YYNGEE. This CDR3 is CASSALAGGPPYSPFLYEQYF. The CDR3 DNA follows: TGTGCCAGCAGCGCGCTAGCGGGGGGGCCACCGTACTCTCCCTTTCTCTACGAGCAGTACTTC.

V and J are TRBV7-8 and TRBJ1-5, with D tentatively TRBD1 (6 bases). Trimming took off 1 base at V and 2 bases at J, with 12 bases between the two ends. In germline, CDR1 is SGHVS, CDR2 FQNEAQ. The CDR3 sequence is 16 residues long. The CDR3 reads CASSLGGGGGNQPQHF. CDR3 in DNA: TGTGCCAGCAGCTTAGGAGGAGGGGGGGGCAATCAGCCCCAGCATTTT.

The rearrangement joins TRBV7-2 to TRBJ2-2; D possibly corresponds to TRBD1 (7 bases). The CDR3 totals 15 residues. Trimming stripped 4 bases from V and 5 bases from J, with 14 bases between. CDR1 is SGHTA, CDR2 FQGNSA, per germline. This CDR3 is CASSSTGAGTGELFF. The CDR3 DNA is TGTGCCAGCAGCTCTACAGGGGCGGGGACCGGGGAGCTGTTTTTT.